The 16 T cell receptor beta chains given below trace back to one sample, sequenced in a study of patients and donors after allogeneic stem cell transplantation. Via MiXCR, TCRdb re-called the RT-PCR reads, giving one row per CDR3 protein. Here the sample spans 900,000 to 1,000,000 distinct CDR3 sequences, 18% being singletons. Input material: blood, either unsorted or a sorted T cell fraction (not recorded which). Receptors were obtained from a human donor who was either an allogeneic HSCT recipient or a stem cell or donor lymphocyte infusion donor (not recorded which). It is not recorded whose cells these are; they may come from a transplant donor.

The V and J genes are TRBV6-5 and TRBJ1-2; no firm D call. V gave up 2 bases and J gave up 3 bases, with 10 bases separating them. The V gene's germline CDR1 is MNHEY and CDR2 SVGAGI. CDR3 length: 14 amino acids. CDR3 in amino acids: CASSYALTDYGYTF. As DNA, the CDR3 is TGTGCCAGCAGTTACGCCCTCACCGACTATGGCTACACCTTC.

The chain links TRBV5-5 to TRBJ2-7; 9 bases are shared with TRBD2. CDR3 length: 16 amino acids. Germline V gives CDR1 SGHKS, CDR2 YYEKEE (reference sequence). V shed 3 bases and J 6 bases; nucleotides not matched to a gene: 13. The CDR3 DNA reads TGTGCCAGCAGCTCTCTTAAAGCGGGAGGCCTCCTCGAGCAGTACTTC. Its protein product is CASSSLKAGGLLEQYF.

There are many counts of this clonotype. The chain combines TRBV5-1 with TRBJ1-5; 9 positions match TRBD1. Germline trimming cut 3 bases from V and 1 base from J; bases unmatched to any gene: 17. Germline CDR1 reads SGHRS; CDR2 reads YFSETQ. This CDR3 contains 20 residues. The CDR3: CASSSPNEKQGTGSNQPQHF. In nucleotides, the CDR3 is TGCGCCAGCAGCTCACCCAATGAAAAACAGGGGACAGGGAGCAATCAGCCCCAGCATTTT.

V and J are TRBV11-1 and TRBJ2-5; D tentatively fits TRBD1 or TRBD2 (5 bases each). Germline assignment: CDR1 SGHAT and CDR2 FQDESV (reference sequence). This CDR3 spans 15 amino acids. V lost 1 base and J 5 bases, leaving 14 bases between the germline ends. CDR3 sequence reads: CASSLDGTVGETQYF. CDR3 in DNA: TGTGCCAGCAGCTTAGACGGGACCGTCGGCGAGACCCAGTACTTC.

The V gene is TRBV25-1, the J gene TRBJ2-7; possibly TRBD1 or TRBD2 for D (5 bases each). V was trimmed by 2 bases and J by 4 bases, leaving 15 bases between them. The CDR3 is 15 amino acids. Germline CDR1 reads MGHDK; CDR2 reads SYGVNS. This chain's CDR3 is CASSEARERRYEQYF. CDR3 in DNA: TGTGCCAGCAGTGAAGCCAGGGAGCGCCGATACGAGCAGTACTTC.

CDR3 coding DNA: TGCAGTGCTAGAGGGACCCAAGGACGCACAGATACGCAGTATTTT. Translation: CSARGTQGRTDTQYF. The rearrangement links TRBV20-1 to TRBJ2-3, with no clear D. V was clipped by 1 base and J by 1 base, with 12 bases between them. The germline CDR1 and CDR2 sequences are DFQATT and SNEGSKA (reference sequence). The CDR3 totals 15 residues.

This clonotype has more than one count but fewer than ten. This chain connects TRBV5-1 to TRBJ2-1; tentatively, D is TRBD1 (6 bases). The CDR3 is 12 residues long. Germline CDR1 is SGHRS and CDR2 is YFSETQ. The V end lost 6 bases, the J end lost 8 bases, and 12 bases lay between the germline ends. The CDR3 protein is CASTGQSHEQFF. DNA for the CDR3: TGCGCCAGCACCGGACAGAGTCATGAGCAGTTCTTC.

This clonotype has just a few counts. In DNA form, the CDR3 reads TGCAGCCCCCCTTTCGGGTCCTATAATTCACCCCTCCACTTT. It yields the protein CSPPFGSYNSPLHF. V usage is TRBV29-1 and J usage is TRBJ1-6; D is undetermined. The V and J ends lost 8 bases and 1 base respectively, with 12 bases between them. Germline CDR1 and CDR2: SQVTM and ANQGSEA. CDR3 size: 14 residues.

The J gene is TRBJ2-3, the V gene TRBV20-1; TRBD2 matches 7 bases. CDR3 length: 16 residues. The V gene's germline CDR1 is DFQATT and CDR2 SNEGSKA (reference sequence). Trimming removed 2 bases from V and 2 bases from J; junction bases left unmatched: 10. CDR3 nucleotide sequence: TGCAGTGCTAGACCCCAGGGACTATCACACACAGATACGCAGTATTTT. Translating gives CSARPQGLSHTDTQYF.

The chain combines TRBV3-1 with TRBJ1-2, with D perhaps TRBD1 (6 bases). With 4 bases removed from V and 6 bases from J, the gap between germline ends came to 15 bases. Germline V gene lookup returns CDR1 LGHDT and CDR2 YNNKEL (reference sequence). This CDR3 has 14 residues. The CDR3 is CASSREGGRNGYTF. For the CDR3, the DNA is TGTGCCAGCAGCCGAGAGGGGGGTCGGAATGGCTACACCTTC.

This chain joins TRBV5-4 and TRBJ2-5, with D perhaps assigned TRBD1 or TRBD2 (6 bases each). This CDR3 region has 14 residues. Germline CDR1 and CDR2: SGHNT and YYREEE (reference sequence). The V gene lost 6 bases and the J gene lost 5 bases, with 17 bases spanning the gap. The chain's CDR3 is CASNAGGGWETQYF. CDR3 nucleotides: TGTGCCAGCAACGCCGGAGGGGGGTGGGAGACCCAGTACTTC.

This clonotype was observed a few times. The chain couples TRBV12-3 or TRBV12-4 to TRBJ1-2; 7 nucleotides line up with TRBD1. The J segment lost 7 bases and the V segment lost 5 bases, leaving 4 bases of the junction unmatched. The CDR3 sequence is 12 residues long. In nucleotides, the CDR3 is TGTGCCAGCAGTACAGGGGCGCTTGGCTACACCTTC. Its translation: CASSTGALGYTF.

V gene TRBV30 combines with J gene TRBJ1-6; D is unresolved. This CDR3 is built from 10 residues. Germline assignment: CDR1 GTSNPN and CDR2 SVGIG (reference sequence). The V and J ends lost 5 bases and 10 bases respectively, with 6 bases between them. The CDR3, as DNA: TGTGCCTGGGGACCGTCACCCCTCCACTTT. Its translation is CAWGPSPLHF.

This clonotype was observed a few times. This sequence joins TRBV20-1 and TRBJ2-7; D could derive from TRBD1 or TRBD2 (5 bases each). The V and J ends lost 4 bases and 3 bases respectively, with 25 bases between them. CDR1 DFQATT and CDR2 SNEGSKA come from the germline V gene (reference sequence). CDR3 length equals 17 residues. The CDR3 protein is CSAIPGEVVGRSYEQYF. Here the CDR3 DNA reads TGCAGTGCTATCCCCGGCGAAGTCGTGGGACGAAGCTACGAGCAGTACTTC.

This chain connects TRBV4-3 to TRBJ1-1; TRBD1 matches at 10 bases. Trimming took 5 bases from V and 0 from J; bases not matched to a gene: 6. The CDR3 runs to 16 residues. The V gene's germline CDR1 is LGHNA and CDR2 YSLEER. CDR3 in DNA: TGCGCCAGCAGCTACCGGGACAGGGGTGTGAACACTGAAGCTTTCTTT. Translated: CASSYRDRGVNTEAFF.

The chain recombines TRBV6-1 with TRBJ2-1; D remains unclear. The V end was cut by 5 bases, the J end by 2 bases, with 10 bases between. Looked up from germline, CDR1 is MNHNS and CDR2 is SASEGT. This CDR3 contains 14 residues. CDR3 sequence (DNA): TGTGCCAGCAGTCCTCGGGTCCCCTACAATGAGCAGTTCTTC. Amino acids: CASSPRVPYNEQFF.